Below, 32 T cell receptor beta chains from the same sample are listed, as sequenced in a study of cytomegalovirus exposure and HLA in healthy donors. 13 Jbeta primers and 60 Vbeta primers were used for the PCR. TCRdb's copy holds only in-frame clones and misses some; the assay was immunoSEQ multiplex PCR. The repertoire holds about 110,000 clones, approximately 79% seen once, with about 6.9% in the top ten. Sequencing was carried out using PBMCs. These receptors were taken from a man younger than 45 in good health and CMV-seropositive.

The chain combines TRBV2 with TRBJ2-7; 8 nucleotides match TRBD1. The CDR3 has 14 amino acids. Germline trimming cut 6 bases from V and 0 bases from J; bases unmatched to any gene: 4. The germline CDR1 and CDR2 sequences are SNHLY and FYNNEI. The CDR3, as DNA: TGTGCCAGCAGGACAGGGGTAAGCTCCTACGAGCAGTACTTC. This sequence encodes CASRTGVSSYEQYF.

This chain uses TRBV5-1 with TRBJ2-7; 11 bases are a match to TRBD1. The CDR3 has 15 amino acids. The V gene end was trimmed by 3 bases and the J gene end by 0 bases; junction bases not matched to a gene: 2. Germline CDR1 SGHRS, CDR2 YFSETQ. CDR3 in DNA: TGCGCCAGCAGCTGGGGACAGGGGGACTCCTACGAGCAGTACTTC. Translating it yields CASSWGQGDSYEQYF.

CDR3 bases: TGTGCCAGAAGTTCCGACAGGGGGGAGACCCAGTACTTC. It specifies CARSSDRGETQYF. V is TRBV5-3 and J is TRBJ2-5; 9 bases line up with TRBD1. TRBV5-3 is given ORF status, its function remaining uncertain. The junction had 4 bases not matched to a gene; V was cut back by 5 bases and J by 5 bases. The CDR3 has 13 amino acids.

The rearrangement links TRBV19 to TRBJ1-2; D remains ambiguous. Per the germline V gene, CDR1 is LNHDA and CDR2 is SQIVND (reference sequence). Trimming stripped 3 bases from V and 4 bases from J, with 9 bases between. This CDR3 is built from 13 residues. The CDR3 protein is CASSMITGYGYTF. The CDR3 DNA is TGTGCCAGTAGTATGATCACTGGCTATGGCTACACCTTC.

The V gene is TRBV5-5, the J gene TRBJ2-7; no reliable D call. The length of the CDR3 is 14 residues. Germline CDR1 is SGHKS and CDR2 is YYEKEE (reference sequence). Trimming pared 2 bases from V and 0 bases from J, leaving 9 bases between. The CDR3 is CASSLQLSSYEQYF. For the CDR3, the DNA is TGTGCCAGCAGCTTACAGTTGAGCTCCTACGAGCAGTACTTC.

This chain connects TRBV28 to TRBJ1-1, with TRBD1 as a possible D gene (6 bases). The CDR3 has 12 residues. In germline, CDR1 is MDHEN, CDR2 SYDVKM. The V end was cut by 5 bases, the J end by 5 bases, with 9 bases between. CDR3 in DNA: TGTGCCAGCAGTGAAACAGGGACTGAAGCTTTCTTT. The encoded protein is CASSETGTEAFF. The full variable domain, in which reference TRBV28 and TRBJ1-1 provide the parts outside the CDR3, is DVKVTQSSRYLVKRTGEKVFLECVQDMDHENMFWYRQDPGLGLRLIYFSYDVKMKEKGDIPEGYSVSREKKERFSLILESASTNQTSMYLCASSETGTEAFFGQGTRLTVV.

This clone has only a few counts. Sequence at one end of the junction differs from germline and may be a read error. CDR3 sequence reads: CASSPSRDRFF. The CDR3 bases are TGTGCCAGCAGCCCCTCTCGGGACAGGTTCTTC. The chain joins TRBV28 to TRBJ2-7; 8 nucleotides align to TRBD1. The V gene's germline CDR1 is MDHEN and CDR2 SYDVKM. The length of the CDR3 is 11 residues.

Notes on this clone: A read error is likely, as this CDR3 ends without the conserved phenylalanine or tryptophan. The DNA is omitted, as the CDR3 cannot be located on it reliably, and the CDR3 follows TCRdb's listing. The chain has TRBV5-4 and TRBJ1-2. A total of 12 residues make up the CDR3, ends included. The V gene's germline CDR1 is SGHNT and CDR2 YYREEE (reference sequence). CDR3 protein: CASSLDGGAVRL.

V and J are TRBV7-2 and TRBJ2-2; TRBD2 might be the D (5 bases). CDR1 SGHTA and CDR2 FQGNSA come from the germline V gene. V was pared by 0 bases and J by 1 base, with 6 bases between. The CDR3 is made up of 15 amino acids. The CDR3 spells CASSLAAGNTGELFF. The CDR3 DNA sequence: TGTGCCAGCAGCTTAGCGGCGGGGAACACCGGGGAGCTGTTTTTT.

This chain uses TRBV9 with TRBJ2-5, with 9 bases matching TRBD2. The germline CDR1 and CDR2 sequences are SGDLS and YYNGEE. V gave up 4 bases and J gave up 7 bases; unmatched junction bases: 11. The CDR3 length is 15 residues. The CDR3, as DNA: TGTGCCAGCAGCCCCCGGGAAGGTAGCGGGGGGACCCAGTACTTC. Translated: CASSPREGSGGTQYF.

The CDR3 nucleotides are TGTGCCAGCAGCCCCCGTCGGGAGACCCAGTACTTC. Translated: CASSPRRETQYF. The chain has TRBV5-6 and TRBJ2-5; no clear D. The CDR3 sequence is 12 residues long. Germline CDR1 reads SGHDT; CDR2 reads YYEEEE. Trimming pared 4 bases from V and 5 bases from J, leaving 9 bases between.

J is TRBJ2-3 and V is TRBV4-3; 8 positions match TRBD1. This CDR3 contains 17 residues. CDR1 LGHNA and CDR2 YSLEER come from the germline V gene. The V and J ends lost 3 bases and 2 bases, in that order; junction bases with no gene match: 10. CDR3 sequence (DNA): TGCGCCAGCAGCCAGACGACAGGGGCTGGTGCCACAGATACGCAGTATTTT. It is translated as CASSQTTGAGATDTQYF.

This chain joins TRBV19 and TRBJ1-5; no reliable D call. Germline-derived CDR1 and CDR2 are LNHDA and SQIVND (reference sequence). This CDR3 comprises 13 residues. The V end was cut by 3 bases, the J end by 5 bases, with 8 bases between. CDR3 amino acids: CASSMGGDQPQHF. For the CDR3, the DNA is TGTGCCAGTAGTATGGGAGGCGATCAGCCCCAGCATTTT.

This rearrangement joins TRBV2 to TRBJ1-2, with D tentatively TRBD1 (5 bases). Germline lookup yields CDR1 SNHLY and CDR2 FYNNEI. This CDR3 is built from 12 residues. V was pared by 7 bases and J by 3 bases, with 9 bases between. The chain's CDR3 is CASTWGDYGYTF. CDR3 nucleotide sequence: TGTGCCAGCACTTGGGGGGACTATGGCTACACCTTC.

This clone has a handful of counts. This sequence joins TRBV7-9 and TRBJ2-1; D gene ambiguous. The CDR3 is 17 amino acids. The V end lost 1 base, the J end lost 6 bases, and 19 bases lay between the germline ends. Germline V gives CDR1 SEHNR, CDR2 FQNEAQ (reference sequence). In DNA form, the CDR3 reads TGTGCCAGCAGCTTAGTTATTACCCGTAGAGAGTCCAATGAGCAGTTCTTC. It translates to CASSLVITRRESNEQFF.

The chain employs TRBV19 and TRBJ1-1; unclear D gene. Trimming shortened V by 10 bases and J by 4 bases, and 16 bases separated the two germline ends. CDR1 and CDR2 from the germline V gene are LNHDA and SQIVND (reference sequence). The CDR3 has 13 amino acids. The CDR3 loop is CATLKLGSTEAFF. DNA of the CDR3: TGTGCCACCCTCAAGCTGGGGAGCACTGAAGCTTTCTTT.

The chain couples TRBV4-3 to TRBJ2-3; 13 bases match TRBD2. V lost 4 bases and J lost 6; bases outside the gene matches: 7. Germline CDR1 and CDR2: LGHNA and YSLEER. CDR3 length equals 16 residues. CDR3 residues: CASSRTSGGAEDTQYF. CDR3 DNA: TGCGCCAGCAGCCGCACTAGCGGGGGGGCGGAGGATACGCAGTATTTT.

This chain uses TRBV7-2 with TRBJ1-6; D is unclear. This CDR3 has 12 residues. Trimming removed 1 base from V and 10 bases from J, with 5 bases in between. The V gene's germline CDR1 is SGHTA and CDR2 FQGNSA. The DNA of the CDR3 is TGTGCCAGCAGCTTAGGCGGATCACCCCTCCACTTT. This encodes CASSLGGSPLHF.

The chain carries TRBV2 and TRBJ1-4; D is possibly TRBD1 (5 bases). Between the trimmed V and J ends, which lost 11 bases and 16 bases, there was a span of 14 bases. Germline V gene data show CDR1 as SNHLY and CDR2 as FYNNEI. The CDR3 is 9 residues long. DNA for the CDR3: TGTGCCGGTGACAGTCCGTGGTTTTTT. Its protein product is CAGDSPWFF. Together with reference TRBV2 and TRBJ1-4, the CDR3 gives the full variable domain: EPEVTQTPSHQVTQMGQEVILRCVPISNHLYFYWYRQILGQKVEFLVSFYNNEISEKSEIFDDQFSVERPDGSNFTLKIRSTKLEDSAMYFCAGDSPWFFGSGTQLSVL.

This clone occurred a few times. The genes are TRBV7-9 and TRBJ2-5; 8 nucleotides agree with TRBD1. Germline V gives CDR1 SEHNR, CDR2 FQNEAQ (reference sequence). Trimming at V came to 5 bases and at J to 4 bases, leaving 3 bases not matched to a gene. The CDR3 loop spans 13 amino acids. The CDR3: CASSGGTGETQYF. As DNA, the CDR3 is TGTGCCAGCAGCGGCGGGACAGGAGAGACCCAGTACTTC.

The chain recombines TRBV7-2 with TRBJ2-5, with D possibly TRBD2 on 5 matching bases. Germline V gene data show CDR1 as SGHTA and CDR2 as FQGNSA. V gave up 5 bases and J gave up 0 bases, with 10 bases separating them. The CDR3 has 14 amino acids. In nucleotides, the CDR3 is TGTGCCAGCAGCCCTACCGGGGACCAAGAGACCCAGTACTTC. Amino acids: CASSPTGDQETQYF.

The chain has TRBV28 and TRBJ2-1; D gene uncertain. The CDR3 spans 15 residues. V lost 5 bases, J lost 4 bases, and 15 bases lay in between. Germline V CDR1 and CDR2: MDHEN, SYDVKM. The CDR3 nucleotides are TGTGCCAGCAGTCGAGCCCTCCCGGGTTACAATGAGCAGTTCTTC. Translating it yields CASSRALPGYNEQFF.

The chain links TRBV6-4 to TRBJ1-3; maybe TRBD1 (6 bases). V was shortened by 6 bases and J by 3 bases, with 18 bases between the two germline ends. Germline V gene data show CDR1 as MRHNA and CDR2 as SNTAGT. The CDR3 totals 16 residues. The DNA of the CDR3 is TGTGCCAGCAGAGCCCCTCCCAGGGGCGGTGGAAACACCATATATTTT. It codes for CASRAPPRGGGNTIYF.

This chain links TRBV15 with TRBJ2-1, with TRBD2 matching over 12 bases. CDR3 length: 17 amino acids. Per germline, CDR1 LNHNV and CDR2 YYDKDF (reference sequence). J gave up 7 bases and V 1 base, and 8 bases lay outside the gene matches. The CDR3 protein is CATSRGKGLAGNNEQFF. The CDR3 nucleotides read TGTGCCACCAGCAGAGGAAAAGGACTAGCGGGGAATAATGAGCAGTTCTTC.

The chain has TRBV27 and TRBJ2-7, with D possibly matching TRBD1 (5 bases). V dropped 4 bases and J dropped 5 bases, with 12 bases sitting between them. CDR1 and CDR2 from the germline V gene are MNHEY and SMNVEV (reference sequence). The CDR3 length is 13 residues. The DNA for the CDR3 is TGTGCCAGCAGTTATGTAGGGGCACACGAGCAGTACTTC. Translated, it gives CASSYVGAHEQYF.

The CDR3 region is CASSIQMLQPNTEAFF. The CDR3 nucleotides read TGTGCCAGTAGTATACAAATGCTACAGCCGAACACTGAAGCTTTCTTT. The chain recombines TRBV19 with TRBJ1-1; the D is unclear. This CDR3 comprises 16 residues. Per the germline V gene, CDR1 is LNHDA and CDR2 is SQIVND (reference sequence). The V end lost 2 bases, the J end lost 1 base, and 14 bases lay between the germline ends.

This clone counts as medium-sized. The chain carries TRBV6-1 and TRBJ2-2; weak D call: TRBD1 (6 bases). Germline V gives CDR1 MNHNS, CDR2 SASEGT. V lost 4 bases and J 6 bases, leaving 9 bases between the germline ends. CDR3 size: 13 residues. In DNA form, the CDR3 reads TGTGCCAGCAGTGGCAGGGGTCCCGGGGAGCTGTTTTTT. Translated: CASSGRGPGELFF.

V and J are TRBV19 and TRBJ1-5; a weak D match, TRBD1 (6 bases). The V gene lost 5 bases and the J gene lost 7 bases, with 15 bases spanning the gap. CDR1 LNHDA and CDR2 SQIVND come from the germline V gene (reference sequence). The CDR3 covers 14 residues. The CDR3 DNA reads TGTGCCAGTAGTTTTAGTACAGGGACCCAGCCCCAGCATTTT. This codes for CASSFSTGTQPQHF.

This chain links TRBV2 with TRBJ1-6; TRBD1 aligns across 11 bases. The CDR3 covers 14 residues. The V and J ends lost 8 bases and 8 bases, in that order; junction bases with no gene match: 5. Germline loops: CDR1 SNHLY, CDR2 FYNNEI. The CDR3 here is CASGWDRGDSPLHF. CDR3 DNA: TGTGCCAGCGGGTGGGACAGGGGGGATTCACCCCTCCACTTT.

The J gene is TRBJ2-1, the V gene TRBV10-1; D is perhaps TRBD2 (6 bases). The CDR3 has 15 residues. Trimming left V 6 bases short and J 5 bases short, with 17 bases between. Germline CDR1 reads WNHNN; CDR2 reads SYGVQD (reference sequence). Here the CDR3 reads CASSKGLPPNNEQFF. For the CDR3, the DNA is TGCGCCAGCAGCAAGGGACTCCCGCCCAACAATGAGCAGTTCTTC.

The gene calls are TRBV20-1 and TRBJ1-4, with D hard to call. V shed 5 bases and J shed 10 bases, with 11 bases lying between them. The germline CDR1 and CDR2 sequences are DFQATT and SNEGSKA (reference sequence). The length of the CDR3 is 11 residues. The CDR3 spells CSAQENRKLFF. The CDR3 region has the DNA TGCAGTGCTCAGGAAAACAGAAAACTGTTTTTT.

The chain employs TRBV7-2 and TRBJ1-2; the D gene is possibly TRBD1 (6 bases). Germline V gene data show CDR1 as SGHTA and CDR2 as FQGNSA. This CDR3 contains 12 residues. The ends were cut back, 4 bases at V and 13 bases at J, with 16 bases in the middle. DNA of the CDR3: TGTGCCAGCAGCTCCCCGGGGGGCACCTGCACCTTC. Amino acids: CASSSPGGTCTF.